The T cell receptor (beta chain) under discussion was sequenced for a study of control samples from healthy donors and cancer patients. With V trimmed by 4 bases and J by 14 bases, 9 bases remained unmatched. There are 13 residues in the CDR3. Germline V CDR1 and CDR2: SGHRS, YFSETQ. Generated by immunoSEQ multiplex PCR, the TCRdb table keeps only in-frame clones and is missing some. The table includes 95,000 to 150,000 clones, roughly 90% detected once. The TCR comes from a young woman in good health. The chain carries TRBV5-1 and TRBJ1-4; TRBD1 agrees at 9 bases. The sample comprised blood. CDR3 residues: CASSHPGQGLLFF. The CDR3 DNA follows: TGCGCCAGCAGCCACCCGGGACAGGGACTTCTGTTTTTT.